This T cell receptor beta chain comes out of a study of T cell responses to AZD1222 COVID-19 vaccine. Notes on the study in general: Just a handful of AZD1222 recipients tested seropositive at baseline.

The CDR3 has 15 residues. The germline gives CDR1 MNHEY, CDR2 SMNVEV (reference sequence). V trimming: 3 bases; J trimming: 10 bases; junction bases outside the gene matches: 8. Note on this clone: Antigen: not known.

The assay was immunoSEQ multiplex PCR, and TCRdb's table has in-frame clones only and misses some. The sample lists about 180,000 clones, about nine tenths seen once, with 4.3% in the top ten. Specimen: peripheral blood, collected 28 days after the second dose of the MenACWY control vaccine. The chain couples TRBV27 to TRBJ1-6; TRBD1 matches at 8 bases. The sequence derives from an adult who received the MenACWY meningococcal vaccine as a control. The CDR3, as DNA: TGTGCCAGCAGTTTCCGGACAGGGTCGGACTCACCCCTCCACTTT. The encoded protein is CASSFRTGSDSPLHF.